This T cell receptor beta chain stems from a study of cytotoxic CD8 clonotypes in ibrutinib-treated CLL. Clones were read by immunoSEQ multiplex PCR, and TCRdb kept only the in-frame ones, dropping some. This sample has approximately 330,000 clones, with around four fifths found just once. Germline V gives CDR1 SGHRS, CDR2 YFSETQ. This CDR3 is 18 amino acids long. Trimming pared 1 base from V and 1 base from J, leaving 20 bases between. This TCR came from a human donor with chronic lymphocytic leukemia. The sequences come from PBMCs, collected before ibrutinib treatment. The V gene is TRBV5-1, the J gene TRBJ2-5, with no clear D. Here the CDR3 DNA reads TGCGCCAGCAGCTTGTATCTGCATAGAGACACCCTCCAAGAGACCCAGTACTTC. This gives the protein CASSLYLHRDTLQETQYF.